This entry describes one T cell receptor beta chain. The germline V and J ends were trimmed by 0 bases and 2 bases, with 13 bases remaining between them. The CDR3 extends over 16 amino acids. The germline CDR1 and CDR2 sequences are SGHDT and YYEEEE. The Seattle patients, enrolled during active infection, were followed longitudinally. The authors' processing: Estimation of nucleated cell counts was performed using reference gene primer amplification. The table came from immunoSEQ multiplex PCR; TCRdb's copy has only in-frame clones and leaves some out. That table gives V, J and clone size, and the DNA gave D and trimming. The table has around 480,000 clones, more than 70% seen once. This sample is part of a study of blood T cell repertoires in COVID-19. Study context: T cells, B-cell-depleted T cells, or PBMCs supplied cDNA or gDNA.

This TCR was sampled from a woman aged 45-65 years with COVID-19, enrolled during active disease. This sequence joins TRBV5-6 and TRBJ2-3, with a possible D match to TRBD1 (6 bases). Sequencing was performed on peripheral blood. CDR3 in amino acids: CASSLGLAGDTDTQYF. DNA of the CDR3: TGTGCCAGCAGCTTGGGCCTAGCAGGGGACACAGATACGCAGTATTTT.